Listed below are T cell receptor beta chains from one sample, sequenced in a study of human T cells and chemical hapten exposure. TCRdb called the 5' RACE reads again in MiXCR, with one record for every CDR3 protein. The sample has tens of thousands of distinct CDR3 sequences; more than 7% are singletons. All receptors derive from a male donor in good health. Each CDR3 is given with its conserved first and last residue. Each record gives: D gene, clone size, V gene, J gene, CDR3 protein, CDR3 DNA. D genes are given only for firm matches. Rows give clone size only sometimes, using once, few, many, or a class for an expanded clone.

D gene: .
clone size: many
V gene: TRBV5-1
J gene: TRBJ2-3
CDR3 protein: CASSLEGISGTDTQYF
CDR3 DNA: TGCGCCAGCAGCTTGGAAGGGATTTCAGGCACAGATACGCAGTATTTT

D gene: .
clone size: .
V gene: TRBV10-3
J gene: TRBJ2-1
CDR3 protein: CATKDGSISYNEQFF
CDR3 DNA: TGTGCCACGAAGGACGGGTCTATCTCCTACAATGAGCAGTTCTTC

D gene: .
clone size: few
V gene: TRBV4-1
J gene: TRBJ2-3
CDR3 protein: CASSPGKQEYTDTQYF
CDR3 DNA: TGCGCCAGCAGCCCCGGGAAACAGGAGTACACAGATACGCAGTATTTT

D gene: .
clone size: many
V gene: TRBV20-1
J gene: TRBJ2-7
CDR3 protein: CSANDIYHSYEQYF
CDR3 DNA: TGCAGTGCTAATGACATATACCACTCCTACGAGCAGTACTTC

D gene: TRBD1
clone size: few
V gene: TRBV7-8
J gene: TRBJ1-6
CDR3 protein: CASSLRDRASVSPLHF
CDR3 DNA: TGTGCCAGCAGCTTAAGGGACAGGGCAAGTGTGTCACCCCTCCACTTT

D gene: .
clone size: .
V gene: TRBV6-2/TRBV6-3
J gene: TRBJ2-7
CDR3 protein: CASSTTYEQYF
CDR3 DNA: TGTGCCAGCAGTACCACCTACGAGCAGTACTTC

D gene: .
clone size: few
V gene: TRBV3-1
J gene: TRBJ1-1
CDR3 protein: CASSQGSATGTEAFF
CDR3 DNA: TGTGCCAGCAGCCAAGGTAGTGCAACCGGGACTGAAGCTTTCTTT

D gene: .
clone size: .
V gene: TRBV19
J gene: TRBJ1-5
CDR3 protein: CASSIGRFNQPQHF
CDR3 DNA: TGTGCCAGTAGTATTGGCAGGTTCAATCAGCCCCAGCATTTT

D gene: .
clone size: few
V gene: TRBV7-2
J gene: TRBJ2-1
CDR3 protein: CASKGGGLNEQFF
CDR3 DNA: TGTGCCAGCAAGGGGGGGGGTCTGAATGAGCAGTTCTTC

D gene: TRBD2
clone size: many
V gene: TRBV27
J gene: TRBJ2-1
CDR3 protein: CASSGYLAGGEEQFF
CDR3 DNA: TGTGCCAGCAGTGGTTACCTAGCGGGGGGTGAGGAGCAGTTCTTC

D gene: TRBD1
clone size: many
V gene: TRBV14
J gene: TRBJ1-1
CDR3 protein: CASSLTGGTEAFF
CDR3 DNA: TGTGCCAGCAGCCTTACAGGGGGCACTGAAGCTTTCTTT

D gene: .
clone size: few
V gene: TRBV5-1
J gene: TRBJ2-5
CDR3 protein: CASAVQGRVETQYF
CDR3 DNA: TGCGCCAGCGCCGTACAGGGAAGAGTAGAGACCCAGTACTTC

D gene: .
clone size: many
V gene: TRBV20-1
J gene: TRBJ2-7
CDR3 protein: CSAPGTKIYEQYF
CDR3 DNA: TGCAGTGCTCCCGGGACAAAAATATACGAGCAGTACTTC

D gene: .
clone size: .
V gene: TRBV12-3/TRBV12-4
J gene: TRBJ1-2
CDR3 protein: CASSRDGQGYGYTF
CDR3 DNA: TGTGCCAGCTCCCGGGACGGCCAGGGCTATGGCTACACCTTC

D gene: .
clone size: many
V gene: TRBV20-1
J gene: TRBJ2-3
CDR3 protein: CSARGGGGGASTDTQYF
CDR3 DNA: TGCAGTGCTAGAGGAGGCGGCGGCGGGGCTAGCACAGATACGCAGTATTTT

D gene: .
clone size: many
V gene: TRBV27
J gene: TRBJ1-6
CDR3 protein: CASSSGTSYNSPLHF
CDR3 DNA: TGTGCCAGCAGTTCGGGAACCTCCTATAATTCACCCCTCCACTTT

D gene: .
clone size: .
V gene: TRBV7-2
J gene: TRBJ2-1
CDR3 protein: CASSSTVRSNEQFF
CDR3 DNA: TGTGCCAGCAGTTCGACAGTAAGATCTAATGAGCAGTTCTTC

D gene: .
clone size: many
V gene: TRBV29-1
J gene: TRBJ2-3
CDR3 protein: CSVEAPDHSTDTQYF
CDR3 DNA: TGCAGCGTTGAAGCCCCGGATCATAGCACAGATACGCAGTATTTT

D gene: .
clone size: few
V gene: TRBV14
J gene: TRBJ2-3
CDR3 protein: CASSQDAPLGDTQYF
CDR3 DNA: TGTGCCAGCAGCCAAGATGCCCCTCTGGGAGATACGCAGTATTTT

D gene: TRBD1
clone size: many
V gene: TRBV9
J gene: TRBJ1-2
CDR3 protein: CASSVGVGQGTYGYTF
CDR3 DNA: TGTGCCAGCAGCGTAGGTGTGGGACAGGGCACCTATGGCTACACCTTC

D gene: .
clone size: many
V gene: TRBV5-1
J gene: TRBJ1-1
CDR3 protein: CASRQFNEAFF
CDR3 DNA: TGCGCCAGCAGACAGTTTAATGAAGCTTTCTTT

D gene: .
clone size: many
V gene: TRBV13
J gene: TRBJ1-6
CDR3 protein: CASSLGWSGSPLHF
CDR3 DNA: TGTGCCAGCAGCTTAGGGTGGAGTGGGTCACCCCTCCACTTT

D gene: .
clone size: few
V gene: TRBV5-1
J gene: TRBJ2-3
CDR3 protein: CASSSGTVTDTQYF
CDR3 DNA: TGCGCCAGCAGCTCCGGGACCGTCACAGATACGCAGTATTTT

D gene: TRBD1
clone size: many
V gene: TRBV30
J gene: TRBJ2-7
CDR3 protein: CAWSAGTGGSYEQYF
CDR3 DNA: TGTGCCTGGAGTGCCGGGACAGGGGGGTCCTACGAGCAGTACTTC

D gene: .
clone size: many
V gene: TRBV6-5
J gene: TRBJ1-6
CDR3 protein: CATKAGGEGGGSPLHF
CDR3 DNA: TGTGCCACCAAAGCCGGAGGGGAGGGAGGTGGTTCACCCCTCCACTTT

D gene: .
clone size: few
V gene: TRBV6-4
J gene: TRBJ1-1
CDR3 protein: CASRGTGSEAFF
CDR3 DNA: TGTGCCAGCAGGGGTACAGGCTCTGAAGCTTTCTTT

D gene: .
clone size: .
V gene: TRBV5-1
J gene: TRBJ2-6
CDR3 protein: CASSPGSSGANVLTF
CDR3 DNA: TGCGCCAGCAGCCCCGGTTCCTCTGGGGCCAACGTCCTGACTTTC

D gene: TRBD1
clone size: .
V gene: TRBV6-5
J gene: TRBJ1-1
CDR3 protein: CASSYWTGGTEAFF
CDR3 DNA: TGTGCCAGCAGTTACTGGACAGGGGGCACTGAAGCTTTCTTT

D gene: .
clone size: many
V gene: TRBV14
J gene: TRBJ2-6
CDR3 protein: CASSQGWGAGANVLTF
CDR3 DNA: TGTGCCAGCAGCCAAGGATGGGGAGCTGGGGCCAACGTCCTGACTTTC

D gene: TRBD2
clone size: few
V gene: TRBV5-4
J gene: TRBJ2-3
CDR3 protein: CASSYKRERRTDTQYF
CDR3 DNA: TGTGCCAGCAGCTACAAGCGGGAGAGGCGCACAGATACGCAGTATTTT

D gene: .
clone size: few
V gene: TRBV15
J gene: TRBJ2-5
CDR3 protein: CATSREAEQETQYF
CDR3 DNA: TGTGCCACCAGCAGAGAGGCTGAGCAAGAGACCCAGTACTTC

D gene: .
clone size: many
V gene: TRBV29-1
J gene: TRBJ2-5
CDR3 protein: CSGADRTLETQYF
CDR3 DNA: TGCAGCGGGGCGGACAGAACTCTAGAGACCCAGTACTTC

D gene: TRBD1
clone size: many
V gene: TRBV4-3
J gene: TRBJ1-2
CDR3 protein: CASSQVTGGGPSNYGYTF
CDR3 DNA: TGCGCCAGCAGCCAAGTTACAGGGGGGGGCCCCTCTAACTATGGCTACACCTTC

D gene: TRBD2
clone size: .
V gene: TRBV19
J gene: TRBJ2-2
CDR3 protein: CASSWSGRGTGELFF
CDR3 DNA: TGTGCCAGTAGTTGGAGCGGGAGAGGAACCGGGGAGCTGTTTTTT

D gene: TRBD1
clone size: few
V gene: TRBV6-5
J gene: TRBJ1-1
CDR3 protein: CASSFQGVNTEAFF
CDR3 DNA: TGTGCCAGCAGTTTTCAGGGGGTGAACACTGAAGCTTTCTTT

D gene: .
clone size: few
V gene: TRBV29-1
J gene: TRBJ1-1
CDR3 protein: CSVGGYMNTEAFF
CDR3 DNA: TGCAGCGTTGGGGGGTATATGAACACTGAAGCTTTCTTT

D gene: .
clone size: few
V gene: TRBV11-2
J gene: TRBJ2-1
CDR3 protein: CASSSYDSNNEQFF
CDR3 DNA: TGTGCCAGCAGCTCTTACGACAGTAACAATGAGCAGTTCTTC

D gene: .
clone size: .
V gene: TRBV7-7
J gene: TRBJ2-1
CDR3 protein: CASSLEVGTYNEQFF
CDR3 DNA: TGTGCCAGCAGCTTGGAGGTCGGAACCTACAATGAGCAGTTCTTC

D gene: TRBD2
clone size: .
V gene: TRBV29-1
J gene: TRBJ2-1
CDR3 protein: CSVPLAGAYNEQFF
CDR3 DNA: TGCAGCGTTCCTCTAGCGGGGGCCTACAATGAGCAGTTCTTC

D gene: .
clone size: .
V gene: TRBV28
J gene: TRBJ2-7
CDR3 protein: CASSLVVIQSSYEQYF
CDR3 DNA: TGTGCCAGCAGTTTGGTGGTAATTCAAAGCTCCTACGAGCAGTACTTC

D gene: .
clone size: .
V gene: TRBV14
J gene: TRBJ1-2
CDR3 protein: CASSQIRGPRGGYTF
CDR3 DNA: TGTGCCAGCAGCCAGATACGGGGCCCAAGGGGTGGCTACACCTTC

D gene: .
clone size: few
V gene: TRBV28
J gene: TRBJ1-1
CDR3 protein: CASSPVGGSITNTEAFF
CDR3 DNA: TGTGCCAGCAGCCCCGTCGGTGGATCGATTACTAACACTGAAGCTTTCTTT

D gene: TRBD1
clone size: few
V gene: TRBV27
J gene: TRBJ1-1
CDR3 protein: CASSLSGQVNTEAFF
CDR3 DNA: TGTGCCAGCAGTTTATCCGGACAGGTGAACACTGAAGCTTTCTTT

D gene: TRBD1
clone size: .
V gene: TRBV7-2
J gene: TRBJ1-1
CDR3 protein: CASSLDRVSGTEAFF
CDR3 DNA: TGTGCCAGCAGCTTGGACAGGGTTTCGGGCACTGAAGCTTTCTTT

D gene: .
clone size: .
V gene: TRBV6-5
J gene: TRBJ1-1
CDR3 protein: CASSPFVDTEAFF
CDR3 DNA: TGTGCCAGCAGTCCCTTCGTGGACACTGAAGCTTTCTTT

D gene: .
clone size: many
V gene: TRBV20-1
J gene: TRBJ1-5
CDR3 protein: CSASYGEQPQHF
CDR3 DNA: TGCAGTGCTAGTTATGGGGAACAGCCCCAGCATTTT

D gene: .
clone size: few
V gene: TRBV4-3
J gene: TRBJ2-5
CDR3 protein: CASSQDLRETQYF
CDR3 DNA: TGCGCCAGCAGCCAAGATTTACGTGAGACCCAGTACTTC

D gene: .
clone size: .
V gene: TRBV5-1
J gene: TRBJ1-1
CDR3 protein: CASSLDPGNTEAFF
CDR3 DNA: TGCGCCAGCAGCTTGGATCCGGGGAACACTGAAGCTTTCTTT

D gene: TRBD2
clone size: many
V gene: TRBV30
J gene: TRBJ2-3
CDR3 protein: CAWNAREGDTQYF
CDR3 DNA: TGTGCCTGGAACGCCAGGGAGGGAGATACGCAGTATTTT

D gene: .
clone size: .
V gene: TRBV7-2
J gene: TRBJ1-1
CDR3 protein: CASSLDPQVWGAFF
CDR3 DNA: TGTGCCAGCAGCTTAGATCCCCAGGTTTGGGGAGCTTTCTTT

D gene: TRBD2
clone size: many
V gene: TRBV7-2
J gene: TRBJ2-1
CDR3 protein: CASSLNQGTSGDSRNEQFF
CDR3 DNA: TGTGCCAGCAGCCTCAACCAGGGGACTAGCGGAGACAGCCGCAATGAGCAGTTCTTC

D gene: .
clone size: .
V gene: TRBV9
J gene: TRBJ2-7
CDR3 protein: CASSVSGTPSYEQYF
CDR3 DNA: TGTGCCAGCAGCGTCTCCGGGACCCCGTCGTACGAGCAGTACTTC

D gene: TRBD2
clone size: many
V gene: TRBV20-1
J gene: TRBJ2-5
CDR3 protein: CSARAGGYQETQYF
CDR3 DNA: TGCAGTGCTAGGGCGGGGGGCTACCAAGAGACCCAGTACTTC

D gene: .
clone size: many
V gene: TRBV12-3/TRBV12-4
J gene: TRBJ2-2
CDR3 protein: CASSRQENTGELFF
CDR3 DNA: TGTGCCAGCAGTCGACAGGAGAACACCGGGGAGCTGTTTTTT